A few counts support the clone carrying this T cell receptor (beta chain). Its target is not known. V lost 6 bases and J 7 bases, leaving 12 bases between the germline ends. The germline CDR1 and CDR2 sequences are MNHEY and SVGAGI. There are 12 residues in the CDR3. PCR used 60 Vbeta primers and 13 Jbeta primers. Some clones are missing from TCRdb's copy, which holds only in-frame ones; the method was immunoSEQ multiplex PCR. Of approximately 150,000 clones in the sample, 70% to 80% were seen once. The data belong to a study of cytomegalovirus exposure and HLA in healthy donors. Findings of the study overall: A later analysis found TCR association rates differed by HLA locus, highest for DRB1 and lowest for HLA-C. Earlier findings revealed that most TCR beta V segments proved productive either about 90% or about 30% of the time.

Sequenced sample: PBMCs. The rearrangement links TRBV6-5 to TRBJ1-1; D gene uncertain. This TCR was sampled from a female donor in good health and CMV-seronegative. CDR3 in amino acids: CASRTLGVEAFF. CDR3 bases: TGTGCCAGCAGGACCCTTGGAGTTGAAGCTTTCTTT.